The clone carrying this T cell receptor beta chain was detected only a few times. Antigen specificity is unknown. V lost 0 bases to trimming and J lost 2 bases; unmatched junction nucleotides: 10. The germline V gene encodes CDR1 LNHNV and CDR2 YYDKDF (reference sequence). The CDR3 runs 18 residues. Generation of TCR beta libraries employed quantitative 5'-RACE incorporating molecular barcodes. Via MiXCR, TCRdb re-called the 5' RACE reads, giving one row per CDR3 protein. The profile shows 100,000 to 150,000 distinct CDR3 sequences, approximately 17% of them singletons. This record belongs to a study of CD8 T cells in ankylosing spondylitis. Whole-study findings and limits: Clones linked to disease were reported to show significant enrichment in matched ankylosing spondylitis synovial fluid. Ankylosing spondylitis blood appeared to carry a characteristic TCR beta motif of several highly homologous variants. Disease-linked clones bore a CD8+ phenotype, appearing relatively rarely in peripheral blood.

This clonotype was sampled from a male donor with ankylosing spondylitis. The sample taken for sequencing was blood, either unsorted or a sorted T cell fraction (not recorded which). The V and J genes are TRBV15 and TRBJ2-1, with 7 bases lining up with TRBD1. CDR3 sequence: CATSRDSSWDRTYNEQFF. The CDR3, as DNA: TGTGCCACCAGCAGAGATTCCTCCTGGGACAGAACCTACAATGAGCAGTTCTTC.